These 29 T cell receptor beta chains originate from one sample sequenced in a study of T cell repertoires in cytomegalovirus infection. TCRdb reanalysed the reads using MiXCR and keeps one entry per CDR3 protein. This table holds 450,000 to 550,000 distinct CDR3 sequences, approximately 16% found once. The sequenced sample was CD8+ T cells from PBMCs. Receptor source: a human donor in good health (CMV status not recorded). Some clones in this sample may be carry-over from other donors' samples.

This clonotype came up a few times. The rearrangement links TRBV27 to TRBJ2-2; D is perhaps TRBD2 (6 bases). Germline V CDR1 and CDR2: MNHEY, SMNVEV (reference sequence). This CDR3 is 15 amino acids long. V was shortened by 1 base and J by 5 bases, with 11 bases between the two germline ends. The CDR3 sequence is CASSLFAGKTGELFF. The DNA for the CDR3 is TGTGCCAGCAGTTTATTTGCGGGGAAGACCGGGGAGCTGTTTTTT.

The chain carries TRBV2 and TRBJ2-1, with TRBD1 identical over 8 bases. Germline CDR1 is SNHLY and CDR2 is FYNNEI. After removal of 5 bases from V and 8 bases from J, the junction contained 11 bases not matched to a gene. The CDR3 contains 15 residues. The DNA for the CDR3 is TGTGCCAGCAGTTTTTCGCAGGGGGCTAGGGATGAGCAGTTCTTC. This gives the protein CASSFSQGARDEQFF.

This clonotype was observed many times. The chain is built from TRBV11-2 and TRBJ2-1; possibly TRBD2 for D (5 bases). The CDR3 totals 15 residues. Germline values: CDR1 SGHAT, CDR2 FQNNGV. Trimming shortened V by 4 bases and J by 1 base, and 11 bases separated the two germline ends. The CDR3: CASSSELDSYNEQFF. The CDR3 DNA reads TGTGCCAGCAGCTCCGAACTAGATTCCTACAATGAGCAGTTCTTC.

This clonotype was found many times. The rearrangement joins TRBV28 to TRBJ2-3; D possibly matches TRBD1 or TRBD2 (5 bases each). The V gene lost 2 bases and the J gene lost 3 bases, with 12 bases spanning the gap. Germline values: CDR1 MDHEN, CDR2 SYDVKM. This CDR3 is 15 amino acids long. CDR3 loop: CASSLRGPSTDTQYF. Here the CDR3 DNA reads TGTGCCAGCAGTTTAAGGGGACCGAGTACAGATACGCAGTATTTT.

This clonotype was observed a few times. V usage is TRBV11-3 and J usage is TRBJ2-7; TRBD1 aligns across 9 bases. In germline, CDR1 is SGHNT, CDR2 YENEEA. The junction had 6 bases not matched to a gene; V was cut back by 5 bases and J by 4 bases. CDR3 size: 14 residues. The CDR3 is CASSEGQGLYEQYF. CDR3 nucleotide sequence: TGTGCCAGCAGCGAGGGACAGGGATTATACGAGCAGTACTTC.

This clonotype has only a few counts. In DNA form, the CDR3 reads TGTGCCAGCAGCTTATGGGGGCAGGGGGCTGTGAACACTGAAGCTTTCTTT. This codes for CASSLWGQGAVNTEAFF. The rearrangement links TRBV11-2 to TRBJ1-1, with 8 bases that match TRBD1. Germline-derived CDR1 and CDR2 are SGHAT and FQNNGV. The J segment lost 0 bases and the V segment lost 2 bases, leaving 8 bases of the junction unmatched. The CDR3 has 17 amino acids.

This clonotype was recorded at least ten times. The chain employs TRBV12-3 or TRBV12-4 and TRBJ2-3, with no clear D. V was cut by 6 bases and J by 3 bases, with 13 bases left in between. The CDR3 length is 14 residues. CDR3 in amino acids: CASSSQYGTDTQYF. The CDR3 region has the DNA TGTGCCAGCAGCTCTCAATATGGGACAGATACGCAGTATTTT.

The chain uses TRBV24-1 and TRBJ1-5; D possibly corresponds to TRBD1 (6 bases). This CDR3 region has 16 residues. Trimming pared 0 bases from V and 3 bases from J, leaving 11 bases between. Germline V lookup: CDR1 KGHDR, CDR2 SFDVKD. CDR3 sequence (DNA): TGTGCCACCAGTGATTTGAACAGGGAACCCAATCAGCCCCAGCATTTT. Encoded protein: CATSDLNREPNQPQHF.

In this sample, this clonotype turned up many times. The genes are TRBV7-9 and TRBJ1-1, with no clear D. There are 13 residues in the CDR3. Trimming stripped 5 bases from V and 5 bases from J, with 12 bases between. Germline CDR1 SEHNR, CDR2 FQNEAQ (reference sequence). CDR3 in amino acids: CASSPRSGTEAFF. The CDR3, as DNA: TGTGCCAGCAGCCCCCGTTCGGGGACTGAAGCTTTCTTT.

This clonotype was detected ten times or more. The chain employs TRBV12-3 or TRBV12-4 and TRBJ1-5; TRBD1 might be the D (6 bases). The CDR3 loop spans 14 amino acids. V was cut by 3 bases and J by 3 bases, with 9 bases left in between. The CDR3 DNA is TGTGCCAGCAGTTTGGGGGCCTACAATCAGCCCCAGCATTTT. It yields the protein CASSLGAYNQPQHF.

This clonotype was observed a handful of times. CDR3 nucleotides: TGCAGTGCTAGAGATATTCGACAGTCCGGGGCCTGGAGCAATCAGCCCCAGCATTTT. Encoded protein: CSARDIRQSGAWSNQPQHF. V usage is TRBV20-1 and J usage is TRBJ1-5, with D maybe TRBD1 (5 bases). With 0 bases removed from V and 1 base from J, the gap between germline ends came to 22 bases. Germline V gives CDR1 DFQATT, CDR2 SNEGSKA (reference sequence). The CDR3 length is 19 residues.

This clonotype occurred many times. This chain connects TRBV4-1 to TRBJ2-7; D unclear. CDR3 length equals 14 residues. Trimming removed 0 bases at V and 3 bases at J, with 9 bases between. The germline gives CDR1 MGHRA, CDR2 YSYEKL. The CDR3 nucleotides read TGCGCCAGCAGCCAAGATGCTAGTGGCTACGAGCAGTACTTC. Protein product: CASSQDASGYEQYF.

The chain carries TRBV4-1 and TRBJ2-7; D is ambiguous. V lost 0 bases and J 3 bases, leaving 12 bases between the germline ends. This CDR3 contains 15 residues. Germline V gene data show CDR1 as MGHRA and CDR2 as YSYEKL. As DNA, the CDR3 is TGCGCCAGCAGCCAAGATCAGGCCCCTTTCTACGAGCAGTACTTC. It encodes CASSQDQAPFYEQYF.

V is TRBV24-1 and J is TRBJ1-5; D uncertain. CDR1 is KGHDR and CDR2 is SFDVKD in the germline V gene. With 5 bases removed from V and 0 bases from J, the gap between germline ends came to 4 bases. This CDR3 is 13 amino acids long. The CDR3: CATSGASNQPQHF. The CDR3 DNA reads as TGTGCCACCAGTGGGGCTAGCAATCAGCCCCAGCATTTT.

V is TRBV9 and J is TRBJ2-1; 16 bases are a match to TRBD2. The V gene's germline CDR1 is SGDLS and CDR2 YYNGEE. The CDR3 runs to 19 residues. V trimming: 4 bases; J trimming: 4 bases; junction bases outside the gene matches: 11. The CDR3 nucleotides read TGTGCCAGCAGCCTAGATGGGACTAGCGGGGGGGTGGAATACAATGAGCAGTTCTTC. Protein product: CASSLDGTSGGVEYNEQFF.

In this sample, this clonotype turned up a few times. V is TRBV4-2 and J is TRBJ2-3; D remains unclear. There are 14 residues in the CDR3. The V end lost 5 bases, the J end lost 5 bases, and 14 bases lay between the germline ends. Germline V gene sequence: CDR1 LGHNA, CDR2 YNFKEQ. The CDR3 coding sequence is TGTGCCAGCAGCTTGATAGGGTTTGAAGATACGCAGTATTTT. Translating it yields CASSLIGFEDTQYF.

For this clonotype: At one of its ends the junction is not consistent with the germline gene, which may arise from a read error. This rearrangement joins TRBV4-1 to TRBJ1-2; 12 bases align to TRBD1. Germline V CDR1 and CDR2: MGHRA, YSYEKL. This CDR3 region has 19 residues. In DNA form, the CDR3 reads TGCGCCAGCAGCCAGGGACAGGGGGCGCAGGGTGGGTCTAACTATTGCTACACCTTC. It translates to CASSQGQGAQGGSNYCYTF.

In its sample, this clonotype was seen many times. The rearrangement uses TRBV6-5 and TRBJ2-1, with 8 bases fitting TRBD2. There are 19 residues in the CDR3. Germline V CDR1 and CDR2: MNHEY, SVGAGI. Trimming cost V 2 bases and J 6 bases; bases outside gene matches: 18. This CDR3 is CASSYVRDMGLVDLNEQFF. The CDR3 DNA is TGTGCCAGCAGTTACGTGCGGGACATGGGACTAGTGGATCTCAATGAGCAGTTCTTC.

The table lists this clonotype with a few counts. The V and J genes are TRBV15 and TRBJ1-2; D is undetermined. Deletions cut 0 bases from V and 8 bases from J, with 4 bases between. The CDR3 is made up of 11 amino acids. CDR1 and CDR2 from the germline V gene are LNHNV and YYDKDF (reference sequence). As DNA, the CDR3 is TGTGCCACCAGCAGAGATTCCGGCTACACCTTC. It is translated as CATSRDSGYTF.

This clonotype was counted many times. The J gene is TRBJ2-3, the V gene TRBV7-9; D possibly corresponds to TRBD1 (6 bases). Germline CDR1 and CDR2: SEHNR and FQNEAQ (reference sequence). The CDR3 extends over 15 amino acids. Trimming removed 4 bases at V and 1 base at J, with 12 bases between. For the CDR3, the DNA is TGTGCCAGCAGCTCACCAGCAGGGGGCACAGATACGCAGTATTTT. It encodes CASSSPAGGTDTQYF.

This clonotype showed up many times. V is TRBV7-9 and J is TRBJ2-7, with D unresolved. Germline CDR1 SEHNR, CDR2 FQNEAQ (reference sequence). The V end lost 6 bases, the J end lost 1 base, and 10 bases lay between the germline ends. This CDR3 has 13 amino acids. The DNA of the CDR3 is TGTGCCAGCAGGAATCCAGAGTCCTACGAGCAGTACTTC. Translated, it gives CASRNPESYEQYF. Full variable domain (outside the CDR3, taken from reference TRBV7-9 and TRBJ2-7): DTGVSQNPRHKITKRGQNVTFRCDPISEHNRLYWYRQTLGQGPEFLTYFQNEAQLEKSRLLSDRFSAERPKGSFSTLEIQRTEQGDSAMYLCASRNPESYEQYFGPGTRLTVT.

In its sample, this clonotype was seen many times. This sequence joins TRBV7-3 and TRBJ2-5; 7 positions match TRBD2. Germline loops: CDR1 SGHTA, CDR2 FQGTGA. This CDR3 contains 15 residues. V trimming: 5 bases; J trimming: 5 bases; junction bases outside the gene matches: 11. CDR3 loop: CASSPDGLGTETQYF. CDR3 nucleotide sequence: TGTGCCAGCAGCCCCGACGGACTAGGGACGGAGACCCAGTACTTC. The whole variable domain, filled in from reference TRBV7-3 and TRBJ2-5, reads GAGVSQTPSNKVTEKGKYVELRCDPISGHTALYWYRQSLGQGPEFLIYFQGTGAADDSGLPNDRFFAVRPEGSVSTLKIQRTERGDSAVYLCASSPDGLGTETQYFGPGTRLLVL.

This clonotype has at least ten counts. V and J are TRBV7-9 and TRBJ1-5, with D possibly TRBD1 on 5 matching bases. Trimming shortened V by 2 bases and J by 4 bases, and 9 bases separated the two germline ends. CDR3 length: 14 residues. Looked up from germline, CDR1 is SEHNR and CDR2 is FQNEAQ (reference sequence). DNA for the CDR3: TGTGCCAGCAGCTTAACTGAGGGGAATCAGCCCCAGCATTTT. Translated: CASSLTEGNQPQHF. The full variable domain, with the rest looked up from reference TRBV7-9 and TRBJ1-5, is DTGVSQNPRHKITKRGQNVTFRCDPISEHNRLYWYRQTLGQGPEFLTYFQNEAQLEKSRLLSDRFSAERPKGSFSTLEIQRTEQGDSAMYLCASSLTEGNQPQHFGDGTRLSIL.

The V and J genes are TRBV10-3 and TRBJ2-1, with 10 bases identical to TRBD2. The V and J ends lost 4 bases and 0 bases, in that order; junction bases with no gene match: 9. The germline gives CDR1 ENHRY, CDR2 SYGVKD. The CDR3 runs 18 residues. For the CDR3, the DNA is TGTGCCATCAGTGGCGGAGCGGGAGGGACGAGCTCCTACAATGAGCAGTTCTTC. It yields the protein CAISGGAGGTSSYNEQFF.

This clonotype was observed many times. The chain has TRBV28 and TRBJ1-5; 8 bases align to TRBD1. Unmatched junction bases numbered 5, after V lost 8 bases and J lost 5 bases. Germline V gives CDR1 MDHEN, CDR2 SYDVKM. This CDR3 spans 13 amino acids. Written as DNA, the CDR3 is TGTGCCAGCTTGACAGGGGAGGATCAGCCCCAGCATTTT. This encodes CASLTGEDQPQHF.

J is TRBJ1-5 and V is TRBV19, with 8 bases fitting TRBD1. The CDR3 consists of 14 residues. Trimming cost V 7 bases and J 6 bases; bases outside gene matches: 8. Germline V gene lookup returns CDR1 LNHDA and CDR2 SQIVND (reference sequence). CDR3 DNA: TGTGCCAGTACCGGACAGGGCTTAATTCAGCCCCAGCATTTT. Its protein product is CASTGQGLIQPQHF.

Ten or more counts support this clonotype. The V call is TRBV7-9, the J call TRBJ1-3; possible D gene TRBD1, 5 bases. The length of the CDR3 is 16 residues. Germline CDR1 SEHNR, CDR2 FQNEAQ (reference sequence). Trimming shortened V by 3 bases and J by 2 bases, and 14 bases separated the two germline ends. The CDR3 sequence: CASSFHIGTAGNTIYF. The CDR3 region has the DNA TGTGCCAGCAGCTTTCATATTGGGACCGCTGGAAACACCATATATTTT.

This clonotype was counted ten times or more. The CDR3 spells CASGPLGQGTDTQYF. CDR3 DNA: TGTGCCAGCGGACCATTGGGACAGGGAACAGATACGCAGTATTTT. The chain recombines TRBV7-2 with TRBJ2-3, with 9 positions matching TRBD1. Trimming removed 8 bases from V and 3 bases from J; junction bases left unmatched: 9. CDR1 is SGHTA and CDR2 is FQGNSA in the germline V gene. The CDR3 is made up of 15 amino acids.

This clonotype came up a few times. J is TRBJ2-3 and V is TRBV12-3 or TRBV12-4; D assignment may be TRBD1 or TRBD2 (6 bases each). V was shortened by 5 bases and J by 4 bases, with 25 bases between the two germline ends. The CDR3 has 18 amino acids. The CDR3 nucleotides are TGTGCCAGCAGTCCCCCTCTAAACAGGGACTCCAACGCAGATACGCAGTATTTT. This encodes CASSPPLNRDSNADTQYF.